These T cell receptor beta chains were read from a single sample in a study of T cell changes during pregnancy in multiple sclerosis. This table comes from immunoSEQ multiplex PCR, and its TCRdb copy is limited to in-frame clones, with some not included. This sample has about 40,000 clones; roughly 92% occur once, and the top ten carry roughly 0.72%. The specimen was CD4+ T cells from peripheral blood mononuclear cells, collected before pregnancy. Every receptor here comes from a female donor with multiple sclerosis, enrolled in a pregnancy study. The CDR3 runs from the conserved cysteine through the conserved F or W. The order of the fields is J gene, V gene, clone size, D gene, CDR3 protein, CDR3 DNA. D genes are given only for firm matches. Size values are once, few and many counts, or a class for expanded clones, and some rows have none.

j_gene: TRBJ1-4; v_gene: TRBV5-6; abundance: NA; d_gene: NA; CDR3aa: CASSLESTGRGNEKLFF; CDR3nt: TGTGCCAGCAGCTTGGAATCCACTGGCAGAGGCAATGAAAAACTGTTTTTT
j_gene: TRBJ1-2; v_gene: TRBV28; abundance: NA; d_gene: TRBD1; CDR3aa: CASSWDRGREYGYTF; CDR3nt: TGTGCCAGCTCCTGGGACAGGGGGCGAGAATATGGCTACACCTTC
j_gene: TRBJ1-5; v_gene: TRBV6-6; abundance: NA; d_gene: NA; CDR3aa: CASSLLDNQPQHF; CDR3nt: TGTGCCAGCAGTTTACTCGACAATCAGCCCCAGCATTTT
j_gene: TRBJ1-5; v_gene: TRBV28; abundance: NA; d_gene: NA; CDR3aa: CASTPSPGSQRGNQPQHF; CDR3nt: TGTGCCAGCACCCCATCCCCGGGTTCTCAGAGGGGCAATCAGCCCCAGCATTTT
j_gene: TRBJ2-2; v_gene: TRBV11-1; abundance: NA; d_gene: TRBD2; CDR3aa: CASSLSSGRANTGELFF; CDR3nt: TGTGCCAGCAGCTTATCCAGCGGGAGGGCCAACACCGGGGAGCTGTTTTTT
j_gene: TRBJ2-5; v_gene: TRBV6-6; abundance: NA; d_gene: TRBD2; CDR3aa: CASRGEGYQETQYF; CDR3nt: TGTGCCAGCAGAGGGGAGGGGTACCAAGAGACCCAGTACTTC
j_gene: TRBJ1-1; v_gene: TRBV18; abundance: few; d_gene: NA; CDR3aa: CASSPTGNTEAFF; CDR3nt: TGTGCCAGCTCACCTACAGGGAACACTGAAGCTTTCTTT
j_gene: TRBJ2-5; v_gene: TRBV28; abundance: NA; d_gene: NA; CDR3aa: CASSLPPVETQYF; CDR3nt: TGTGCCAGCAGTTTACCCCCCGTGGAGACCCAGTACTTC
j_gene: TRBJ1-1; v_gene: TRBV10-3; abundance: NA; d_gene: TRBD1; CDR3aa: CAIGSGGENTEAFF; CDR3nt: TGTGCCATCGGCTCAGGGGGCGAGAACACTGAAGCTTTCTTT
j_gene: TRBJ1-2; v_gene: TRBV9; abundance: NA; d_gene: TRBD1; CDR3aa: CASSVSGTGVYGYTF; CDR3nt: TGTGCCAGCAGCGTCTCCGGGACAGGGGTGTATGGCTACACCTTC
j_gene: TRBJ1-2; v_gene: TRBV19; abundance: NA; d_gene: NA; CDR3aa: CASSISECRGCGYTF; CDR3nt: TGTGCCAGTAGTATTTCCGAATGCAGGGGTTGTGGCTACACCTTC
j_gene: TRBJ2-7; v_gene: TRBV27; abundance: once; d_gene: NA; CDR3aa: CASSFSGLSSFYEQYF; CDR3nt: TGTGCCAGCAGTTTTTCGGGACTGAGTTCCTTCTACGAGCAGTACTTC
j_gene: TRBJ2-1; v_gene: TRBV5-4; abundance: NA; d_gene: TRBD2; CDR3aa: CASSLAESGRRNEQFF; CDR3nt: TGTGCCAGCAGCTTGGCCGAGAGCGGGAGGAGAAATGAGCAGTTCTTC
j_gene: TRBJ2-3; v_gene: TRBV14; abundance: NA; d_gene: NA; CDR3aa: CASSAPRDTQYF; CDR3nt: TGTGCCAGCAGCGCCCCGAGAGATACGCAGTATTTT
j_gene: TRBJ2-5; v_gene: TRBV19; abundance: NA; d_gene: TRBD2; CDR3aa: CASSLLSGRARETQYF; CDR3nt: TGTGCCAGTAGCCTATTAAGCGGGAGGGCCAGGGAGACCCAGTACTTC
j_gene: TRBJ2-7; v_gene: TRBV6-6; abundance: NA; d_gene: TRBD1; CDR3aa: CASSYSGTANYEQYF; CDR3nt: TGTGCCAGCAGTTACTCCGGGACAGCTAACTACGAGCAGTACTTC
j_gene: TRBJ1-2; v_gene: TRBV5-1; abundance: NA; d_gene: NA; CDR3aa: CASSLGGQANYGYTF; CDR3nt: TGCGCCAGCAGCTTGGGGGGCCAGGCCAACTATGGCTACACCTTC
j_gene: TRBJ2-1; v_gene: TRBV4-3; abundance: NA; d_gene: TRBD1; CDR3aa: CASSQGTGGSYNEQFF; CDR3nt: TGCGCCAGCAGCCAAGGCACAGGGGGCTCCTACAATGAGCAGTTCTTC
j_gene: TRBJ1-5; v_gene: TRBV4-2; abundance: once; d_gene: TRBD1; CDR3aa: CASSQIQGAEFNQPQHF; CDR3nt: TGTGCCAGCAGCCAGATTCAGGGGGCGGAATTCAATCAGCCCCAGCATTTT
j_gene: TRBJ2-7; v_gene: TRBV6-6; abundance: NA; d_gene: NA; CDR3aa: CASSYSYYEQYF; CDR3nt: TGTGCCAGCAGTTACTCGTACTACGAGCAGTACTTC
j_gene: TRBJ2-7; v_gene: TRBV27; abundance: NA; d_gene: NA; CDR3aa: CASSYWAGSSYEQYF; CDR3nt: TGTGCCAGCAGTTATTGGGCGGGTAGCTCCTACGAGCAGTACTTC
j_gene: TRBJ2-2; v_gene: TRBV11-2; abundance: few; d_gene: TRBD2; CDR3aa: CASSLRREAVTGELFF; CDR3nt: TGTGCCAGCAGCTTAAGGCGGGAGGCGGTCACCGGGGAGCTGTTTTTT
j_gene: TRBJ2-3; v_gene: TRBV9; abundance: NA; d_gene: TRBD2; CDR3aa: CASSARGASGSAGDTQYF; CDR3nt: TGTGCCAGCAGCGCCCGGGGGGCTAGCGGGAGTGCTGGAGATACGCAGTATTTT
j_gene: TRBJ1-5; v_gene: TRBV5-3; abundance: NA; d_gene: NA; CDR3aa: CARSLAKVGTPRNQPQHF; CDR3nt: TGTGCCAGAAGCTTGGCTAAGGTGGGGACACCAAGAAATCAGCCCCAGCATTTT
j_gene: TRBJ1-2; v_gene: TRBV2; abundance: NA; d_gene: NA; CDR3aa: CASSYKLNYGYTF; CDR3nt: TGTGCCAGCAGTTACAAGTTGAACTATGGCTACACCTTC
j_gene: TRBJ1-1; v_gene: TRBV10-1; abundance: NA; d_gene: TRBD1; CDR3aa: CASNLDRGRDTEAFF; CDR3nt: TGCGCCAGCAACCTCGACAGGGGGAGAGACACTGAAGCTTTCTTT
j_gene: TRBJ2-5; v_gene: TRBV2; abundance: NA; d_gene: TRBD1; CDR3aa: CAGRRTGADQETQYF; CDR3nt: TGTGCCGGAAGAAGGACAGGGGCGGACCAAGAGACCCAGTACTTC
j_gene: TRBJ2-7; v_gene: TRBV7-2; abundance: NA; d_gene: TRBD2; CDR3aa: CASSLGLSGGYQYF; CDR3nt: TGTGCCAGCAGCTTAGGACTGAGCGGGGGGTATCAGTACTTC
j_gene: TRBJ2-7; v_gene: TRBV29-1; abundance: NA; d_gene: NA; CDR3aa: CSVRDPGEQYF; CDR3nt: TGCAGCGTTCGCGACCCGGGCGAGCAGTACTTC
j_gene: TRBJ2-7; v_gene: TRBV15; abundance: NA; d_gene: NA; CDR3aa: CATSYRSAGPVYEQYF; CDR3nt: TGTGCCACCAGCTACCGCTCGGCGGGACCAGTCTACGAGCAGTACTTC
j_gene: TRBJ2-1; v_gene: TRBV5-1; abundance: NA; d_gene: TRBD1; CDR3aa: CASSLGGQGVHEQFF; CDR3nt: TGCGCCAGCAGCTTGGGGGGACAGGGGGTCCATGAGCAGTTCTTC
j_gene: TRBJ2-1; v_gene: TRBV6-5; abundance: NA; d_gene: NA; CDR3aa: CASSYSGVNNEQFF; CDR3nt: TGTGCCAGCAGTTACTCGGGCGTCAACAATGAGCAGTTCTTC
j_gene: TRBJ1-4; v_gene: TRBV27; abundance: NA; d_gene: TRBD1; CDR3aa: CASSFWTGDHEKLFF; CDR3nt: TGTGCCAGCAGTTTTTGGACAGGGGACCATGAAAAACTGTTTTTT
j_gene: TRBJ2-1; v_gene: TRBV6-5; abundance: NA; d_gene: TRBD2; CDR3aa: CASSYRVAGGGNEQFF; CDR3nt: TGTGCCAGCAGTTACCGAGTAGCGGGAGGTGGCAATGAGCAGTTCTTC
j_gene: TRBJ2-1; v_gene: TRBV18; abundance: NA; d_gene: TRBD2; CDR3aa: CASSLPSPGTSAYNEQFF; CDR3nt: TGTGCCAGCTCACTTCCTTCACCCGGGACTAGCGCCTACAATGAGCAGTTCTTC
j_gene: TRBJ2-7; v_gene: TRBV7-2; abundance: NA; d_gene: NA; CDR3aa: CASSLGSPNYEQYF; CDR3nt: TGTGCCAGCAGCTTAGGGAGTCCCAACTACGAGCAGTACTTC
j_gene: TRBJ2-2; v_gene: TRBV15; abundance: few; d_gene: TRBD1; CDR3aa: CATSGTRGYTGELFF; CDR3nt: TGTGCCACCAGCGGAACCAGGGGGTACACCGGGGAGCTGTTTTTT
j_gene: TRBJ2-7; v_gene: TRBV15; abundance: NA; d_gene: NA; CDR3aa: CATSRGGTVAYEQYF; CDR3nt: TGTGCCACCAGCAGAGGCGGGACAGTTGCCTACGAGCAGTACTTC
j_gene: TRBJ1-1; v_gene: TRBV5-5; abundance: NA; d_gene: NA; CDR3aa: CASSLAVSPNTEAFF; CDR3nt: TGTGCCAGCAGCTTGGCAGTTTCCCCGAACACTGAAGCTTTCTTT
j_gene: TRBJ2-3; v_gene: TRBV4-2; abundance: NA; d_gene: TRBD2; CDR3aa: CASSQRTSGRAFEVNTDTQYF; CDR3nt: TGTGCCAGCAGCCAACGGACTAGCGGGAGGGCCTTCGAGGTTAACACAGATACGCAGTATTTT
j_gene: TRBJ2-7; v_gene: TRBV7-9; abundance: NA; d_gene: TRBD1; CDR3aa: CASSPTSRGKDEQYF; CDR3nt: TGTGCCAGCAGCCCCACCTCCAGGGGGAAGGACGAGCAGTACTTC
j_gene: TRBJ2-1; v_gene: TRBV7-6; abundance: NA; d_gene: TRBD2; CDR3aa: CASSSIAGGGGEQFF; CDR3nt: TGTGCCAGCAGCTCCATAGCGGGAGGAGGAGGTGAGCAGTTCTTC
j_gene: TRBJ1-4; v_gene: TRBV5-1; abundance: once; d_gene: NA; CDR3aa: CASSAGRGATNEKLFF; CDR3nt: TGCGCCAGCAGCGCAGGACGGGGAGCTACTAATGAAAAACTGTTTTTT
j_gene: TRBJ2-4; v_gene: TRBV4-2; abundance: NA; d_gene: TRBD1; CDR3aa: CASSHLDREPKNIQYF; CDR3nt: TGTGCCAGCAGCCACCTGGACAGGGAACCCAAAAACATTCAGTACTTC
j_gene: TRBJ2-1; v_gene: TRBV13; abundance: NA; d_gene: TRBD2; CDR3aa: CASSLTSGRSNEQFF; CDR3nt: TGTGCCAGCAGCCTCACTAGCGGGAGGTCTAATGAGCAGTTCTTC
j_gene: TRBJ2-7; v_gene: TRBV28; abundance: NA; d_gene: TRBD2; CDR3aa: CASRLSGDLREQYF; CDR3nt: TGTGCCAGCAGACTTAGCGGGGACCTTCGCGAGCAGTACTTC
j_gene: TRBJ1-6; v_gene: TRBV30; abundance: once; d_gene: TRBD1; CDR3aa: CAWNKGQGNSPLHF; CDR3nt: TGTGCCTGGAATAAAGGACAGGGGAATTCACCCCTCCACTTT
j_gene: TRBJ1-2; v_gene: TRBV19; abundance: NA; d_gene: NA; CDR3aa: CASSAKGYTF; CDR3nt: TGTGCCAGTAGCGCGAAGGGGTACACCTTC
j_gene: TRBJ1-1; v_gene: TRBV19; abundance: NA; d_gene: NA; CDR3aa: CASRDTLGGDLNTEAFF; CDR3nt: TGTGCCAGCCGAGATACTTTAGGCGGGGATCTGAACACTGAAGCTTTCTTT
j_gene: TRBJ2-6; v_gene: TRBV10-3; abundance: NA; d_gene: TRBD1; CDR3aa: CAISVTGDRSGANVLTF; CDR3nt: TGTGCCATCAGTGTGACAGGGGACCGCTCTGGGGCCAACGTCCTGACTTTC
j_gene: TRBJ2-4; v_gene: TRBV15; abundance: NA; d_gene: NA; CDR3aa: CATSRANLAKNIQYF; CDR3nt: TGTGCCACCAGCAGAGCTAACTTAGCCAAAAACATTCAGTACTTC
j_gene: TRBJ1-2; v_gene: TRBV5-6; abundance: NA; d_gene: NA; CDR3aa: CASSTTAGGGYTF; CDR3nt: TGTGCCAGCTCGACGACGGCCGGGGGTGGCTACACCTTC
j_gene: TRBJ1-5; v_gene: TRBV6-1; abundance: NA; d_gene: NA; CDR3aa: CASSDYSNQPQHF; CDR3nt: TGTGCCAGCAGTGACTATAGCAATCAGCCCCAGCATTTT
j_gene: TRBJ1-2; v_gene: TRBV30; abundance: NA; d_gene: TRBD1; CDR3aa: CAYQGAQDYGYTF; CDR3nt: TGTGCCTACCAGGGGGCGCAAGACTATGGCTACACCTTC